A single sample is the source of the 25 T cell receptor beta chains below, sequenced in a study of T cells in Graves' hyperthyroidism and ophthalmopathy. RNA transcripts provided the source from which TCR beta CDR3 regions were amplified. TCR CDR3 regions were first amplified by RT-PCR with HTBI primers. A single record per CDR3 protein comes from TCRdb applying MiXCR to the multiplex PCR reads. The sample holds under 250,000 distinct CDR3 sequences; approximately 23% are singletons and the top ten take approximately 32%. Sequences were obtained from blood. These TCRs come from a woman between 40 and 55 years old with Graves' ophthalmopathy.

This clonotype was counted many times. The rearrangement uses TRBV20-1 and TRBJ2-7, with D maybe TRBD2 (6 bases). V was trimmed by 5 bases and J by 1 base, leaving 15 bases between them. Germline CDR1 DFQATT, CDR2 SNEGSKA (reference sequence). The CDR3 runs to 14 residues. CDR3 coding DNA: TGCAGTGCTCCGACTTTGGGGGGATCCTACGAGCAGTACTTC. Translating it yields CSAPTLGGSYEQYF.

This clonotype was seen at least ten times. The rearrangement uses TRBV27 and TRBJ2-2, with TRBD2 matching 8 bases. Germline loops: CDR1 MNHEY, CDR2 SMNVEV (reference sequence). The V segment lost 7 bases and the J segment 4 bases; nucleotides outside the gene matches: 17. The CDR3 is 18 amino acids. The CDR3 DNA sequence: TGTGCCAGCACTTTCGAAGCGGGAGAGGCCGCCGGCACCGGGGAGCTGTTTTTT. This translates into CASTFEAGEAAGTGELFF.

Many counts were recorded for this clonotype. The CDR3 protein is CATSRTNTGELFF. The CDR3 DNA sequence: TGTGCCACCAGCCGTACGAACACCGGGGAGCTGTTTTTT. This sequence joins TRBV24-1 and TRBJ2-2; no clear D. The CDR3 contains 13 residues. The V end was cut by 7 bases, the J end by 0 bases, with 5 bases between. The germline gives CDR1 KGHDR, CDR2 SFDVKD.

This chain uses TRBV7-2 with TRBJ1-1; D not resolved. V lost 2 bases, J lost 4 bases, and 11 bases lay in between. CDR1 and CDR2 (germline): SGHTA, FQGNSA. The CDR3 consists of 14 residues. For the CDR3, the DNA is TGTGCCAGCAGCTTAAGCAGGTGGAGCACTGAAGCTTTCTTT. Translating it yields CASSLSRWSTEAFF.

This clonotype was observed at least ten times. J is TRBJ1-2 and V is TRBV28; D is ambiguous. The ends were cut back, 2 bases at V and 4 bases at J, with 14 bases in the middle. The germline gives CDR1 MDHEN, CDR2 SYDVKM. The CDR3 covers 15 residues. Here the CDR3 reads CASSLTAGLTYGYTF. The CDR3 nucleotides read TGTGCCAGCAGTTTAACGGCAGGACTCACCTATGGCTACACCTTC.

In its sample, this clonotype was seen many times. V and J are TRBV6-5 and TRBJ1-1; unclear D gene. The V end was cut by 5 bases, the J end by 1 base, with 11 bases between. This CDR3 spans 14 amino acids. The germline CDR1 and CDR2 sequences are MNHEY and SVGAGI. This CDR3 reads CASSQETQNTEAFF. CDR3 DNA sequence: TGTGCCAGCAGTCAGGAGACACAGAACACTGAAGCTTTCTTT.

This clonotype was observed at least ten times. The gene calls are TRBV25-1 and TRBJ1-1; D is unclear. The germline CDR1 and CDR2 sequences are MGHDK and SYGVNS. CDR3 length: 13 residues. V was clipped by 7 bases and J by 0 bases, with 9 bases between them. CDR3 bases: TGTGCCAGCACAGGAGGGTTGAACACTGAAGCTTTCTTT. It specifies CASTGGLNTEAFF.

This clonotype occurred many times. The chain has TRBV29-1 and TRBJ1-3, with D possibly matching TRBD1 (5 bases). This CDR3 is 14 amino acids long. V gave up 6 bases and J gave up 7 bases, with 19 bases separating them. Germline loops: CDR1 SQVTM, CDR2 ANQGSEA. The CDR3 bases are TGCAGCGTCGCCCTCGACAGAGCCCGGAACACCATATATTTT. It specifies CSVALDRARNTIYF.

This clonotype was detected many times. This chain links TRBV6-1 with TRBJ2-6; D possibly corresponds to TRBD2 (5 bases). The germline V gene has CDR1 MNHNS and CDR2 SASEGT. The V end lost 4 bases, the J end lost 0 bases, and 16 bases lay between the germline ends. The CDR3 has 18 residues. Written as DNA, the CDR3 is TGTGCCAGCAGTGCCGGGGTTTTCACGAGCTCTGGGGCCAACGTCCTGACTTTC. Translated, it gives CASSAGVFTSSGANVLTF.

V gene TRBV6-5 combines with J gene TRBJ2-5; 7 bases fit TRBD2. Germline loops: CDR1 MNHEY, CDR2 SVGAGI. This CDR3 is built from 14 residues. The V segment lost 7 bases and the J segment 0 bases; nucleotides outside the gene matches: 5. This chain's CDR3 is CASTSGGNQETQYF. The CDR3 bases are TGTGCCAGCACATCGGGGGGAAACCAAGAGACCCAGTACTTC.

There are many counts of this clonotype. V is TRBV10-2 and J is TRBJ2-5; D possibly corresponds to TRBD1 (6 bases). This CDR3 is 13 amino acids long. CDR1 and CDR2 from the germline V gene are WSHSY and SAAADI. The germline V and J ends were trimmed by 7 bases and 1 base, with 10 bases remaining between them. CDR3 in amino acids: CASKTGTQETQYF. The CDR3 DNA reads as TGCGCCAGCAAAACAGGGACCCAAGAGACCCAGTACTTC.

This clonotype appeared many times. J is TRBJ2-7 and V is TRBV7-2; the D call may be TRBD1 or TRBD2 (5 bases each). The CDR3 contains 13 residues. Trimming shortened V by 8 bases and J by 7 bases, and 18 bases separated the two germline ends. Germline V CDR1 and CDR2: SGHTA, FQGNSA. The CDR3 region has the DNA TGTGCCAGCGGCCGGGACCTAACACGGGAGCAGTACTTC. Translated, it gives CASGRDLTREQYF.

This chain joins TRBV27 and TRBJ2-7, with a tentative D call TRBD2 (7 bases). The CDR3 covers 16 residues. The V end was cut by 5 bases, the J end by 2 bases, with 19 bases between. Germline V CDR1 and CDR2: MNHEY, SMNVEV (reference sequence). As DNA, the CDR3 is TGTGCCAGCAGTCCCCTTTTGCGGGGGCGGGCCTACGAGCAGTACTTC. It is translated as CASSPLLRGRAYEQYF.

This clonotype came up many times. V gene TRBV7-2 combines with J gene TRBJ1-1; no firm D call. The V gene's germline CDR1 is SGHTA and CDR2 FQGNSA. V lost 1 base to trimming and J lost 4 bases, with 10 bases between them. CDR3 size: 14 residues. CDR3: CASSLVGGGTEAFF. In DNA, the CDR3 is TGTGCCAGCAGCTTAGTAGGAGGCGGCACTGAAGCTTTCTTT.

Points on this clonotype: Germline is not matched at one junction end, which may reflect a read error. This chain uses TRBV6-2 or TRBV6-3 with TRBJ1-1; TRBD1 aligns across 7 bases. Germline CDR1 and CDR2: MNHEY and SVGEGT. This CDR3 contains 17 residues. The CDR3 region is CASEFLPGQNLKTEAFF. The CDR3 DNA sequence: TGTGCCAGCGAATTCCTACCGGGACAGAATTTGAAAACTGAAGCTTTCTTT.

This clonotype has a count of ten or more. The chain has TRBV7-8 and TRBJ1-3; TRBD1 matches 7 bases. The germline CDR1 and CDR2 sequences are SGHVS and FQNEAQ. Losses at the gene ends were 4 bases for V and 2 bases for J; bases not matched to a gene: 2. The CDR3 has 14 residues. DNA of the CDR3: TGTGCCAGCAGCTCAGGACAGGCTGGAAACACCATATATTTT. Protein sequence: CASSSGQAGNTIYF. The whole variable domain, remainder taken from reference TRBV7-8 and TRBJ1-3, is GAGVSQSPRYKVAKRGQDVALRCDPISGHVSLFWYQQALGQGPEFLTYFQNEAQLDKSGLPSDRFFAERPEGSVSTLKIQRTQQEDSAVYLCASSSGQAGNTIYFGEGSWLTVV.

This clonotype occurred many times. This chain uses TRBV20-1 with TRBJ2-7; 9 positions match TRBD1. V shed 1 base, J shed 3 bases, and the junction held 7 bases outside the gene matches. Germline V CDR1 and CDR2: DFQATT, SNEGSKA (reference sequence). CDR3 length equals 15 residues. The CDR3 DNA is TGCAGTGCTAGAGGACCGGGACAGGGCTTCTACGAGCAGTACTTC. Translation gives CSARGPGQGFYEQYF.

The CDR3 protein is CASSFPGRDPQETQYF. DNA of the CDR3: TGTGCCAGCAGTTTCCCCGGGAGGGATCCCCAAGAGACCCAGTACTTC. The chain combines TRBV12-3 or TRBV12-4 with TRBJ2-5; 8 nucleotides agree with TRBD2. Trimming took 3 bases from V and 1 from J; bases not matched to a gene: 7. The CDR3 extends over 16 amino acids.

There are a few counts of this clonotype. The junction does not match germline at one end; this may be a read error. CDR3: CASSYTYEQYF. DNA for the CDR3: TGTGCTAGCAGCTATACCTACGAGCAGTACTTC. The chain combines TRBV7-7 with TRBJ2-7, with D hard to call. This CDR3 has 11 residues. Germline V lookup: CDR1 SSHAT, CDR2 FNYEAQ (reference sequence).

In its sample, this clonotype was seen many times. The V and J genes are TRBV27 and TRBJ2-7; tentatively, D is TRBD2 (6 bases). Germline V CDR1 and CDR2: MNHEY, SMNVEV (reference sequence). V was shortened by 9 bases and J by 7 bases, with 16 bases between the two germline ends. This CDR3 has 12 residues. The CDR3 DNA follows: TGTGCCAGGACGCGAGGAGGGGTTGAGCAGTACTTC. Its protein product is CARTRGGVEQYF.

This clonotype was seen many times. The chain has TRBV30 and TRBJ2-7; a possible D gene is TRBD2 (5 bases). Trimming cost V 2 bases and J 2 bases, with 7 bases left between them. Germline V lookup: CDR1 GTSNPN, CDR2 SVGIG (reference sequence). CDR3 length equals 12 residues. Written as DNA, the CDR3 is TGTGCCTGGAGTCTGGGAGCCTACGAGCAGTACTTC. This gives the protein CAWSLGAYEQYF. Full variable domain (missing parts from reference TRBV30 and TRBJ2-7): SQTIHQWPATLVQPVGSPLSLECTVEGTSNPNLYWYRQAAGRGLQLLFYSVGIGQISSEVPQNLSASRPQDRQFILSSKKLLLSDSGFYLCAWSLGAYEQYFGPGTRLTVT.

The CDR3 is CASSSEVRHRDNQPQHF. CDR3 nucleotide sequence: TGTGCCAGCAGTTCGGAGGTTCGCCACCGGGACAATCAGCCCCAGCATTTT. The V and J genes are TRBV12-3 or TRBV12-4 and TRBJ1-5; D unclear. The CDR3 is 17 amino acids. Deletions cut 4 bases from V and 3 bases from J, with 19 bases between.

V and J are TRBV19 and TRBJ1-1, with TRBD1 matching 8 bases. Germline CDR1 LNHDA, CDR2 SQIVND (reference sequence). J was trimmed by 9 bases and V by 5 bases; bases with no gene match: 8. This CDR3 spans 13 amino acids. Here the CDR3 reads CASSADGDRQAFF. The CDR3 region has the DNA TGTGCCAGTAGTGCCGACGGGGACAGGCAAGCTTTCTTT.

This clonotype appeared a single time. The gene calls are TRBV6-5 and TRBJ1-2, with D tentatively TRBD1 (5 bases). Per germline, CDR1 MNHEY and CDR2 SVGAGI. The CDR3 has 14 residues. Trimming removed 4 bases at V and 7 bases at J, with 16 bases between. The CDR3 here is CASSSTEGMSGYTF. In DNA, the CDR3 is TGTGCCAGCAGTTCTACCGAGGGGATGAGTGGCTACACCTTC.

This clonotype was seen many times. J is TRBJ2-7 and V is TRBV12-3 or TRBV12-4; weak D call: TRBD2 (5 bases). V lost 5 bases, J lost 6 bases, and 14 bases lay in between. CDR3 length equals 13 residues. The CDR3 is CASSHSRDSEQYF. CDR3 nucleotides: TGTGCCAGCAGTCATAGTCGGGATAGCGAGCAGTACTTC.